This paragraph covers one T cell receptor (beta chain) sequence. Its matching antigen is unknown. This specimen comes from a study of monozygotic twins with inflammatory bowel disease. The CDR3 extends over 15 amino acids. The authors used roughly 3,800 ng of total RNA per TCR library. Each sample had eight separate cDNA synthesis reactions. One entry per CDR3 protein, without DNA, is what TCRdb gives after re-calling the 5' RACE reads. In all, the sample yields 330,000 or so distinct CDR3 sequences. Overall study results and limits: No one strong IBD-associated signal or clonotype was supported. Patient-to-patient differences in immunosuppressive treatment may have added variability to the repertoires.

The rearrangement links TRBV12-3 or TRBV12-4 to TRBJ2-7; TCRdb lists TRBD1, though no DNA is available to test this call. Sequencing used blood. This receptor was obtained from a human donor with ulcerative colitis or Crohn's disease, or a healthy co-twin of an affected twin (not recorded which). The CDR3 loop is CASSPMDRVGNEQYF.